This T cell receptor beta chain was recovered during a study of CD8 T cells in ankylosing spondylitis. Findings of the study overall: Among TCR beta sequences, a motif of roughly 8 highly homologous variants appeared characteristic of ankylosing spondylitis blood.

The V end was cut by 4 bases, the J end by 2 bases, with 18 bases between. From germline, CDR1 is SGDLS and CDR2 YYNGEE. The length of the CDR3 is 17 residues. This clonotype occurred many times. Antigen unknown. TCRdb re-analysed the 5' RACE reads in MiXCR, keeping a single row per CDR3 protein. The sample yields about 30,000 distinct CDR3 sequences, around 5.2% seen once. The chain is built from TRBV9 and TRBJ2-2; D might be TRBD2 (7 bases). Source material: blood, either unsorted or a sorted T cell fraction (not recorded which). The sequence was obtained from a female donor with ankylosing spondylitis or in good health (not recorded which). CDR3 protein: CASSFTWAGANTGELFF. CDR3 sequence (DNA): TGTGCCAGCAGCTTCACATGGGCGGGGGCAAACACCGGGGAGCTGTTTTTT.